This T cell receptor beta chain was identified in a study of ipilimumab plus nivolumab after autologous stem cell transplantation. Overall study context: The myeloma cohort included high-risk transplant-naive patients and patients relapsing within 3 years of a first autologous transplant.

Germline values: CDR1 LNHDA, CDR2 SQIVND (reference sequence). This CDR3 is built from 14 residues. The V end lost 1 base, the J end lost 1 base, and 7 bases lay between the germline ends. Method: immunoSEQ multiplex PCR; TCRdb's copy keeps in-frame clones and lacks some. The sample has tens of thousands of clones; over 75% are singletons. Starting 14 to 28 days after autologous transplant, ipilimumab 1 mg/kg was given. The sequencing used PBMCs, collected in a trial of ipilimumab plus nivolumab as post-transplant consolidation. V usage is TRBV19 and J usage is TRBJ1-1, with D possibly being TRBD1 (6 bases). The source is a male donor with multiple myeloma. The DNA of the CDR3 is TGTGCCAGTAGTATAGTCAGGGGGAACACTGAAGCTTTCTTT. It specifies CASSIVRGNTEAFF.